A single sample gave rise to the 31 T cell receptor beta chains below, sequenced in a study of blood T cell repertoires in COVID-19. TCRdb keeps only in-frame clones here, not all; method: immunoSEQ multiplex PCR. This table has about 64,000 clones, roughly 76% appearing once. The source material was peripheral blood. The receptors come from a human donor in a cohort sampled during active COVID-19.

This clone was counted only a few times. Written as DNA, the CDR3 is TGTGCCAGCAGGCCACGGACAGGGGGCTACGAGCAGTACTTC. This translates into CASRPRTGGYEQYF. The chain links TRBV2 to TRBJ2-7, with TRBD1 matching over 10 bases. This CDR3 is 14 amino acids long. Germline loops: CDR1 SNHLY, CDR2 FYNNEI. With V trimmed by 6 bases and J by 3 bases, 5 bases remained unmatched.

The chain combines TRBV9 with TRBJ2-3; no firm D call. Germline loops: CDR1 SGDLS, CDR2 YYNGEE. Trimming stripped 0 bases from V and 0 bases from J, with 8 bases between. CDR3 length: 15 residues. CDR3 nucleotide sequence: TGTGCCAGCAGCGTAGTAGGCGGAAGCACAGATACGCAGTATTTT. As protein: CASSVVGGSTDTQYF.

The chain recombines TRBV5-6 with TRBJ1-5, with no clear D. CDR3 length: 15 amino acids. In germline, CDR1 is SGHDT, CDR2 YYEEEE. V was cut by 3 bases and J by 0 bases, with 10 bases left in between. For the CDR3, the DNA is TGTGCCAGCAGCTCGGGGTTATATAGCAATCAGCCCCAGCATTTT. This translates into CASSSGLYSNQPQHF.

The chain recombines TRBV6-5 with TRBJ2-5; 9 nucleotides align to TRBD2. The J segment lost 2 bases and the V segment lost 8 bases, leaving 9 bases of the junction unmatched. The CDR3 is 15 amino acids. Germline V gives CDR1 MNHEY, CDR2 SVGAGI. Here the CDR3 DNA reads TGTGCCAGCCGGGTTGCGGGGGGGCTTCAAGAGACCCAGTACTTC. Its translation: CASRVAGGLQETQYF.

V gene TRBV24-1 combines with J gene TRBJ2-1; D is possibly TRBD1 (6 bases). CDR1 and CDR2 from the germline V gene are KGHDR and SFDVKD. The ends were cut back, 9 bases at V and 3 bases at J, with 14 bases in the middle. This CDR3 is built from 14 residues. CDR3 bases: TGTGCCACCCAGGGGAACCCGGGCTACAATGAGCAGTTCTTC. Amino acids: CATQGNPGYNEQFF.

The chain joins TRBV6-2 or TRBV6-3 to TRBJ1-6; D is uncertain. Per the germline V gene, CDR1 is MNHEY and CDR2 is SVGEGT. The CDR3 has 14 residues. The V gene lost 4 bases and the J gene lost 8 bases, with 12 bases spanning the gap. CDR3 DNA sequence: TGTGCCAGCAGTTCCGAAGTCAGGTATTCACCCCTCCACTTT. Translation: CASSSEVRYSPLHF.

The chain has TRBV2 and TRBJ2-5; 7 nucleotides align to TRBD1. Germline-derived CDR1 and CDR2 are SNHLY and FYNNEI. V lost 7 bases, J lost 0 bases, and 8 bases stayed unmatched. The CDR3 has 15 residues. As DNA, the CDR3 is TGTGCCAGCAAGACGGGACAGCTGTACCAAGAGACCCAGTACTTC. Its translation is CASKTGQLYQETQYF.

This rearrangement joins TRBV6-1 to TRBJ2-5, with TRBD1 identical over 8 bases. After removal of 2 bases from V and 9 bases from J, the junction contained 5 bases not matched to a gene. Germline V gives CDR1 MNHNS, CDR2 SASEGT. There are 13 residues in the CDR3. The DNA of the CDR3 is TGTGCCAGCAGTGAACAGGGGGCCACCCCCCAGTACTTC. Translated: CASSEQGATPQYF.

This clone showed up just once. The V and J genes are TRBV7-8 and TRBJ2-1; 11 nucleotides line up with TRBD2. Germline V gives CDR1 SGHVS, CDR2 FQNEAQ. The CDR3 extends over 18 amino acids. V was pared by 7 bases and J by 7 bases, with 18 bases of the junction left unmatched. This chain's CDR3 is CASTLGTLAGGTWNEQFF. CDR3 nucleotide sequence: TGTGCCAGCACCTTGGGGACCCTAGCGGGGGGTACGTGGAATGAGCAGTTCTTC.

V usage is TRBV4-2 and J usage is TRBJ1-3; 7 bases map to TRBD1. The J segment lost 0 bases and the V segment lost 5 bases, leaving 4 bases of the junction unmatched. Per the germline V gene, CDR1 is LGHNA and CDR2 is YNFKEQ. This CDR3 has 15 amino acids. The CDR3 sequence: CASSSRQGSGNTIYF. The CDR3 DNA is TGTGCCAGCAGCTCCCGACAGGGCTCTGGAAACACCATATATTTT.

The CDR3 loop reads CASSYPPSYGYTF. For the CDR3, the DNA is TGTGCCAGCAGTTACCCTCCCAGCTATGGCTACACCTTC. V is TRBV6-2 or TRBV6-3 and J is TRBJ1-2; D ambiguous. This CDR3 region has 13 residues. Trimming removed 2 bases from V and 4 bases from J, with 8 bases in between. Germline V lookup: CDR1 MNHEY, CDR2 SVGEGT.

V gene TRBV6-6 combines with J gene TRBJ2-5; 12 bases map to TRBD2. Germline-derived CDR1 and CDR2 are MNHNY and SVGAGI (reference sequence). Trimming at V came to 11 bases and at J to 5 bases, leaving 6 bases not matched to a gene. The CDR3 is made up of 13 amino acids. CDR3 sequence: CAGRLAGEETQYF. Written as DNA, the CDR3 is TGTGCCGGACGACTAGCGGGGGAGGAGACCCAGTACTTC.

This chain uses TRBV5-1 with TRBJ2-3; D possibly corresponds to TRBD1 (6 bases). The V end was cut by 0 bases, the J end by 1 base, with 9 bases between. Germline-derived CDR1 and CDR2 are SGHRS and YFSETQ. This CDR3 comprises 15 residues. The DNA of the CDR3 is TGCGCCAGCAGCTTGGGGGGGCTGGGCACAGATACGCAGTATTTT. Translating gives CASSLGGLGTDTQYF. Full variable domain (remainder filled in from reference TRBV5-1 and TRBJ2-3): KAGVTQTPRYLIKTRGQQVTLSCSPISGHRSVSWYQQTPGQGLQFLFEYFSETQRNKGNFPGRFSGRQFSNSRSEMNVSTLELGDSALYLCASSLGGLGTDTQYFGPGTRLTVL.

The rearrangement uses TRBV19 and TRBJ1-6; 7 positions match TRBD1. Germline V gene data show CDR1 as LNHDA and CDR2 as SQIVND (reference sequence). The CDR3 runs to 15 residues. V lost 7 bases to trimming and J lost 6 bases; unmatched junction nucleotides: 9. The CDR3 loop is CASTGTVFRNSPLHF. The CDR3, as DNA: TGTGCCAGTACTGGGACAGTTTTCCGTAATTCACCCCTCCACTTT.

This clone showed up just a few times. V and J are TRBV2 and TRBJ2-7; TRBD1 matches at 7 bases. Germline trimming cut 6 bases from V and 3 bases from J; bases unmatched to any gene: 17. The CDR3 runs to 17 residues. Germline V lookup: CDR1 SNHLY, CDR2 FYNNEI. The CDR3 DNA is TGTGCCAGCAGCCCCGGGACAGTCGGTCCCCTCTTCTACGAGCAGTACTTC. Translation: CASSPGTVGPLFYEQYF.

The chain links TRBV5-1 to TRBJ2-2; D perhaps matches TRBD1 (6 bases). Germline V CDR1 and CDR2: SGHRS, YFSETQ. This CDR3 has 14 amino acids. Between the trimmed V and J ends, which lost 4 bases and 3 bases, there was a span of 10 bases. The CDR3 nucleotides read TGCGCCAGCAGCCGCAACAGGGACACCGGGGAGCTGTTTTTT. Translation: CASSRNRDTGELFF. Based on the CDR3 plus reference TRBV5-1 and TRBJ2-2, the full variable domain is KAGVTQTPRYLIKTRGQQVTLSCSPISGHRSVSWYQQTPGQGLQFLFEYFSETQRNKGNFPGRFSGRQFSNSRSEMNVSTLELGDSALYLCASSRNRDTGELFFGEGSRLTVL.

This chain connects TRBV19 to TRBJ1-1; weak D call: TRBD1 (6 bases). V was trimmed by 9 bases and J by 5 bases, leaving 22 bases between them. Germline values: CDR1 LNHDA, CDR2 SQIVND (reference sequence). There are 15 residues in the CDR3. The CDR3 loop reads CASNTKRGASTEAFF. CDR3 nucleotides: TGTGCCAGCAACACTAAGCGGGGGGCTAGTACTGAAGCTTTCTTT.

The chain combines TRBV3-1 (or the pseudogene TRBV3-2) with TRBJ2-7; 7 bases are shared with TRBD2. The germline V gene encodes CDR1 LGHDT and CDR2 YNNKEL (reference sequence). This CDR3 has 17 residues. V dropped 1 base and J dropped 4; count of bases not matched to a gene: 13. The CDR3 nucleotides read TGTGCCAGCAGCCAAGGACGGTGGCCTAGCGGACCTTACGAGCAGTACTTC. Protein sequence: CASSQGRWPSGPYEQYF.

V usage is TRBV6-2 or TRBV6-3 and J usage is TRBJ2-3; 8 nucleotides agree with TRBD2. CDR1 is MNHEY and CDR2 is SVGEGT in the germline V gene. V lost 2 bases and J lost 1; bases outside the gene matches: 5. The CDR3 extends over 16 amino acids. CDR3 DNA: TGTGCCAGCAGTTACGGTAGCGGGGCGGGCACAGATACGCAGTATTTT. It yields the protein CASSYGSGAGTDTQYF.

This clone was picked up a small number of times. This rearrangement joins TRBV9 to TRBJ1-1; TRBD1 might be the D (6 bases). Trimming took 4 bases from V and 4 from J, leaving 23 bases between them. The CDR3 totals 17 residues. The germline gives CDR1 SGDLS, CDR2 YYNGEE. The CDR3 loop reads CASSPPVGGARRTEAFF. The CDR3 nucleotides are TGTGCCAGCAGCCCCCCGGTCGGGGGGGCGCGGCGCACTGAAGCTTTCTTT.

This clone was seen many times. The rearrangement uses TRBV10-1 and TRBJ1-5; a weak D match, TRBD1 (6 bases). The CDR3 consists of 15 residues. Trimming removed 7 bases at V and 4 bases at J, with 17 bases between. Per germline, CDR1 WNHNN and CDR2 SYGVQD (reference sequence). CDR3 protein: CASNTTGRVNQPQHF. CDR3 sequence (DNA): TGCGCCAGCAACACTACAGGGCGAGTAAATCAGCCCCAGCATTTT.

The table lists this clone with a count of one. The chain recombines TRBV19 with TRBJ2-2, with D possibly being TRBD2 (7 bases). V was trimmed by 9 bases and J by 8 bases, leaving 16 bases between them. The CDR3 covers 13 residues. Germline lookup yields CDR1 LNHDA and CDR2 SQIVND (reference sequence). Here the CDR3 DNA reads TGTGCCAGCCGGGGGGCGCGCCGGGGGGAGCTGTTTTTT. Its translation is CASRGARRGELFF. The full variable domain, in which reference TRBV19 and TRBJ2-2 provide the parts outside the CDR3, is DGGITQSPKYLFRKEGQNVTLSCEQNLNHDAMYWYRQDPGQGLRLIYYSQIVNDFQKGDIAEGYSVSREKKESFPLTVTSAQKNPTAFYLCASRGARRGELFFGEGSRLTVL.

This chain joins TRBV4-3 and TRBJ2-3; D may be TRBD2 (6 bases). V gave up 3 bases and J gave up 0 bases, with 13 bases separating them. From germline, CDR1 is LGHNA and CDR2 YSLEER. CDR3 length: 16 residues. This CDR3 reads CASSQGGGASTDTQYF. Written as DNA, the CDR3 is TGCGCCAGCAGCCAGGGGGGTGGGGCGAGCACAGATACGCAGTATTTT.

The chain uses TRBV5-1 and TRBJ2-5, with D unresolved. Germline CDR1 SGHRS, CDR2 YFSETQ. Trimming removed 0 bases from V and 3 bases from J, with 6 bases in between. This CDR3 region has 13 residues. The CDR3 DNA sequence: TGCGCCAGCAGCTTGGAAGGAGAAGAGACCCAGTACTTC. Translation: CASSLEGEETQYF.

V usage is TRBV5-1 and J usage is TRBJ1-2; no clear D. Trimming removed 0 bases from V and 7 bases from J, with 7 bases in between. Germline values: CDR1 SGHRS, CDR2 YFSETQ. The CDR3 sequence is 12 residues long. CDR3 amino acids: CASSLDQVGYTF. In DNA, the CDR3 is TGCGCCAGCAGCTTGGATCAGGTTGGCTACACCTTC.

The chain carries TRBV5-5 and TRBJ1-5, with D possibly TRBD1 on 6 matching bases. CDR1 is SGHKS, CDR2 YYEKEE, per germline (reference sequence). The length of the CDR3 is 16 residues. V lost 0 bases, J lost 1 base, and 11 bases lay in between. CDR3 region: CASSLVGAQSNQPQHF. CDR3 DNA sequence: TGTGCCAGCAGCTTGGTGGGGGCGCAGAGCAATCAGCCCCAGCATTTT.

This chain uses TRBV5-5 with TRBJ2-1, with TRBD2 matching over 9 bases. The CDR3 has 15 amino acids. The ends lost 4 bases at V and 2 bases at J; junction bases unmatched: 4. Germline V gene lookup returns CDR1 SGHKS and CDR2 YYEKEE (reference sequence). CDR3 DNA sequence: TGTGCCAGCAGCACCTCTAGCGGGGCCTACAATGAGCAGTTCTTC. Its protein product is CASSTSSGAYNEQFF.

The V call is TRBV3-1 (or the pseudogene TRBV3-2), the J call TRBJ1-3, with unresolved D. Germline values: CDR1 LGHDT, CDR2 YNNKEL (reference sequence). CDR3 size: 16 residues. Trimming removed 0 bases from V and 3 bases from J, with 12 bases in between. CDR3 sequence reads: CASSQESGRGGNTIYF. In nucleotides, the CDR3 is TGTGCCAGCAGCCAAGAGTCGGGCCGGGGTGGAAACACCATATATTTT.

This clone has more than one count but fewer than ten. This chain links TRBV3-1 (or the pseudogene TRBV3-2) with TRBJ2-4; D possibly corresponds to TRBD1 (5 bases). Germline CDR1 is LGHDT and CDR2 is YNNKEL (reference sequence). There are 16 residues in the CDR3. Trimming took 2 bases from V and 2 from J, leaving 13 bases between them. The CDR3 bases are TGTGCCAGCAGCCAAACCCCTGGGGCGCCCAAAAACATTCAGTACTTC. It yields the protein CASSQTPGAPKNIQYF.

V gene TRBV7-2 combines with J gene TRBJ1-1; 9 bases align to TRBD1. The CDR3 loop spans 18 amino acids. Trimming cost V 5 bases and J 1 base; bases outside gene matches: 14. Germline CDR1 is SGHTA and CDR2 is FQGNSA. The CDR3 here is CASSPVGAGQGTNTEAFF. CDR3 bases: TGTGCCAGCAGCCCGGTGGGGGCTGGACAGGGGACGAACACTGAAGCTTTCTTT.

This clone was detected once. The chain links TRBV27 to TRBJ2-7; 7 bases are a match to TRBD1. Germline CDR1 and CDR2: MNHEY and SMNVEV (reference sequence). V trimming: 5 bases; J trimming: 6 bases; junction bases outside the gene matches: 7. This CDR3 has 13 residues. CDR3: CASSKTGSLEQYF. Here the CDR3 DNA reads TGTGCCAGCAGTAAGACAGGGTCCCTCGAGCAGTACTTC.